This T cell receptor (beta chain) comes out of a study of identical twins. This CDR3 is 15 amino acids long. From germline, CDR1 is PRHDT and CDR2 FYEKMQ (reference sequence). V lost 5 bases, J lost 4 bases, and 6 bases stayed unmatched. This clonotype was seen a handful of times. Antigen unknown. Study findings and constraints: Zero-insertion results could be subject to partial confounding by invariant MAIT and iNKT cells. When twins shared out-of-frame alpha sequences, those sequences had excess low generation probability.

TCRdb analysed the 5' RACE reads with MiXCR anew, one entry per CDR3 protein. The sample includes a few hundred thousand distinct CDR3 sequences, roughly 15% of them seen just once. These data were also reused for a study on yellow fever vaccine responses in identical twins.

The rearrangement uses TRBV13 and TRBJ2-2, with 8 bases lining up with TRBD2. This receptor was identified in a woman aged 18-30 years in good health. The sample taken for sequencing was CD4+ T cells sorted from blood. Here the CDR3 DNA reads TGTGCCAGCAGCGCCCGGGGGGGCAGCACCGGGGAGCTGTTTTTT. Translated: CASSARGGSTGELFF.